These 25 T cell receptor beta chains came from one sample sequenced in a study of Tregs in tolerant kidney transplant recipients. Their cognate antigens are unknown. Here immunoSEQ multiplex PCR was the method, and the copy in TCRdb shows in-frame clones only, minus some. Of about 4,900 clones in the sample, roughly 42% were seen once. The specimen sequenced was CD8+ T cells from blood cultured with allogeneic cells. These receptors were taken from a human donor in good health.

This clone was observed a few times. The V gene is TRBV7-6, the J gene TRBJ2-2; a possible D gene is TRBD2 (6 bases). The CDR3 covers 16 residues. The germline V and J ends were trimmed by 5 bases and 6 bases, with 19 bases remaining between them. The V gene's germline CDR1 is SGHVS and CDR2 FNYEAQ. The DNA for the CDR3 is TGTGCCAGCAGCCCCCTGGGCGGGGATGGGGCCGGGGAGCTGTTTTTT. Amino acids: CASSPLGGDGAGELFF.

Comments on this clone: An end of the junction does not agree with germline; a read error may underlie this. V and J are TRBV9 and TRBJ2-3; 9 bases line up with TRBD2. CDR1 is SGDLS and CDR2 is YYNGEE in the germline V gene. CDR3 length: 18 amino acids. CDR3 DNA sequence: TGTGCCACCAGCCACTCCGGGGGCGGGGGGGCCGTGGCAGATACGCAGTATTTT. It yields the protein CATSHSGGGGAVADTQYF.

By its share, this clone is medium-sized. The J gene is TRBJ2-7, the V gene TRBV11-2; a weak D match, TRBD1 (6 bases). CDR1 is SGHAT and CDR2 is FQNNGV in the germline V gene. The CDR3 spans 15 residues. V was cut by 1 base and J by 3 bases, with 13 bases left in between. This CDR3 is CASSLAPRGDYEQYF. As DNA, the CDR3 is TGTGCCAGCAGCTTAGCGCCCAGGGGTGACTACGAGCAGTACTTC.

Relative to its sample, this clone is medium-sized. DNA for the CDR3: TGCGCCAGCAGCCAACCAGTAGGGGGTCGCGAGCAGTACTTC. It codes for CASSQPVGGREQYF. This chain uses TRBV4-1 with TRBJ2-7; tentatively, D is TRBD1 (6 bases). The V end was cut by 2 bases, the J end by 6 bases, with 14 bases between. Germline-derived CDR1 and CDR2 are MGHRA and YSYEKL. The CDR3 has 14 residues.

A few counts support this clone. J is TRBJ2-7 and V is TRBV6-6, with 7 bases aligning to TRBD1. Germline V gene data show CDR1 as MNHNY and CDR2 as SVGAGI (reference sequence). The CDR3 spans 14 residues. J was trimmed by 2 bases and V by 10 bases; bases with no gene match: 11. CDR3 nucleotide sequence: TGTGCCACCGGGCCTTGGACAGGCCCCTACGAGCAGTACTTC. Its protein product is CATGPWTGPYEQYF.

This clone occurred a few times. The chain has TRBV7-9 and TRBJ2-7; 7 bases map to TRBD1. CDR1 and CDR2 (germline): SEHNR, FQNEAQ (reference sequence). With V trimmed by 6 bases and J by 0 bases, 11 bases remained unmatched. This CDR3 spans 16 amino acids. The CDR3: CASSLNRGLSSYEQYF. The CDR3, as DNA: TGTGCCAGCAGTTTAAACAGGGGCCTTAGCTCCTACGAGCAGTACTTC.

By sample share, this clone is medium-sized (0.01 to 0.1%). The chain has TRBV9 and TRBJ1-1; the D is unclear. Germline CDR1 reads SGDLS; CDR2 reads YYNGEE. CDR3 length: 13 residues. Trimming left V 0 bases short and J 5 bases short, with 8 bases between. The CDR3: CASSVEMETEAFF. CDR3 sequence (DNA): TGTGCCAGCAGCGTAGAAATGGAGACTGAAGCTTTCTTT.

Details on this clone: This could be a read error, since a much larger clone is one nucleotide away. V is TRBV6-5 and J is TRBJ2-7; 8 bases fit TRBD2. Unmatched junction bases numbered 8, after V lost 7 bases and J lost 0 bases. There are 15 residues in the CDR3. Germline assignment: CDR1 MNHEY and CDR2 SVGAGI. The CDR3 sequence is CASNPSGGSSYEQYF. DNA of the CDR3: TGTGCCAGCAATCCCAGCGGGGGAAGCTCCTACGAGCAGTACTTC.

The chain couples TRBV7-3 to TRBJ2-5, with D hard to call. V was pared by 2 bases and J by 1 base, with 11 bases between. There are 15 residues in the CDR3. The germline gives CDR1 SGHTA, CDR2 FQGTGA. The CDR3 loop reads CASSLGASSQETQYF. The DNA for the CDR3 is TGTGCCAGCAGCTTAGGCGCCAGCAGCCAAGAGACCCAGTACTTC. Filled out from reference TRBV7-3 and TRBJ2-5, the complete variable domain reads GAGVSQTPSNKVTEKGKYVELRCDPISGHTALYWYRQSLGQGPEFLIYFQGTGAADDSGLPNDRFFAVRPEGSVSTLKIQRTERGDSAVYLCASSLGASSQETQYFGPGTRLLVL.

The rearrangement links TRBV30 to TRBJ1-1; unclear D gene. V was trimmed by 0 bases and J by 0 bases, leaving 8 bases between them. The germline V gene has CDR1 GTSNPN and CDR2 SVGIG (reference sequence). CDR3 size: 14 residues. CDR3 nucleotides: TGTGCCTGGAGTGTTCTCAGACTGAACACTGAAGCTTTCTTT. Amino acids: CAWSVLRLNTEAFF.

The CDR3 is CASSAGTGVTKAFF. For the CDR3, the DNA is TGTGCCAGCAGCGCCGGGACAGGGGTTACTAAGGCTTTCTTT. J is TRBJ1-1 and V is TRBV13; 10 nucleotides align to TRBD1. The ends lost 5 bases at V and 11 bases at J; junction bases unmatched: 11. Germline CDR1 and CDR2: PRHDT and FYEKMQ (reference sequence). This CDR3 is built from 14 residues.

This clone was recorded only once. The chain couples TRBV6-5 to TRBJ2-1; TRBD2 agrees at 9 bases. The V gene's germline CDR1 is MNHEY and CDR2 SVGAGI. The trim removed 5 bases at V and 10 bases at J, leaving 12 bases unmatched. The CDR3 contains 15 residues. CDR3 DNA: TGTGCCAGCAGTGCTGGCGGGAGGGGAGGGTCGGAGCAGTTCTTC. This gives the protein CASSAGGRGGSEQFF.

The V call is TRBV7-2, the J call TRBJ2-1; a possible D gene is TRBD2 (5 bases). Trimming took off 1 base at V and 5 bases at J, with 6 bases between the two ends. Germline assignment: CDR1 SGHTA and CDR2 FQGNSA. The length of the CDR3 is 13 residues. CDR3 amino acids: CASSLVGDNEQFF. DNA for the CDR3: TGTGCCAGCAGCTTAGTCGGGGACAATGAGCAGTTCTTC.

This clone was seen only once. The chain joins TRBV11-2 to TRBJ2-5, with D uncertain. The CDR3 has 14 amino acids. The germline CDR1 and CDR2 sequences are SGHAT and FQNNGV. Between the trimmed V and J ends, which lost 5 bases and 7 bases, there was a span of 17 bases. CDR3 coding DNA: TGTGCCAGCAGCCCCGGACCCCCTCCGGGGACCCAGTACTTC. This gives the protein CASSPGPPPGTQYF.

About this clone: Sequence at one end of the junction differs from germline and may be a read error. CDR3 region: CASSLFGGLEQYF. The DNA of the CDR3 is TGTGCCAGCAGCTTGTTTGGGGGGCTCGAGCAGTACTTC. This chain links TRBV5-3 with TRBJ2-7, with D perhaps being TRBD1 or TRBD2 (6 bases each). TRBV5-3 is an open reading frame, and its role is uncertain. This CDR3 has 13 amino acids.

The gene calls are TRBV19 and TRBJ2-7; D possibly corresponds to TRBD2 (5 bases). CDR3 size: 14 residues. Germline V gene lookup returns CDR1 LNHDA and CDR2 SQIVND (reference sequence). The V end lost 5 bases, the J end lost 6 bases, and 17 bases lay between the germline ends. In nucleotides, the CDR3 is TGTGCCAGTAGTGCCTACGGCGGGTTATCCGAGCAGTACTTC. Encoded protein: CASSAYGGLSEQYF.

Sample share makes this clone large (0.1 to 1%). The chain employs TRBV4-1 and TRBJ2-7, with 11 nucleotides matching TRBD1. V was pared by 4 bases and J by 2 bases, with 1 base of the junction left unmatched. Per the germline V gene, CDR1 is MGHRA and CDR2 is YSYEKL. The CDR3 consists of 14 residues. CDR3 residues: CASSPGQGAYEQYF. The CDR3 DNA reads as TGCGCCAGCAGCCCGGGACAGGGGGCCTACGAGCAGTACTTC.

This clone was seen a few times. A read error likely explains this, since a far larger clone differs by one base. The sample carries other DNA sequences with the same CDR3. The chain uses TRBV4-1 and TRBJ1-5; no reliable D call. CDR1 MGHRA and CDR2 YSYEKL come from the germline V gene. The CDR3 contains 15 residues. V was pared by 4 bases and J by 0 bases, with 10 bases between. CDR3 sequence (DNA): TGCGCCAGCAGCCCCCAGGCCAATAGCAATCAGCCCCAGCATTTT. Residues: CASSPQANSNQPQHF.

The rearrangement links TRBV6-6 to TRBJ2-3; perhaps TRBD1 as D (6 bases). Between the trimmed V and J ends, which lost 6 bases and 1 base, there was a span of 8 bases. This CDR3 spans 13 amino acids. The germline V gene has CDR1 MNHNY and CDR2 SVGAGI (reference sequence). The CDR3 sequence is CASSPGGTDTQYF. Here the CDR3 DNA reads TGTGCCAGCAGCCCAGGGGGCACAGATACGCAGTATTTT.

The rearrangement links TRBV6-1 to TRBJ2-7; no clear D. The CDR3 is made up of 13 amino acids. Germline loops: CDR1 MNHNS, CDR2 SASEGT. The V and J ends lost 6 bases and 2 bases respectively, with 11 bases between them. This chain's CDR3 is CASSPGSAYEQYF. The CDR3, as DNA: TGTGCCAGCAGCCCCGGGTCTGCCTACGAGCAGTACTTC.

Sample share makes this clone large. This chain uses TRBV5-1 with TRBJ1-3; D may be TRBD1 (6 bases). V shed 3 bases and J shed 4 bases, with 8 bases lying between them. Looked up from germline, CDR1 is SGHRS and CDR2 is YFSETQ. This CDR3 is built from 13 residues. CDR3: CASSSRGGNTIYF. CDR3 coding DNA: TGCGCCAGCAGCTCCAGGGGAGGAAACACCATATATTTT.

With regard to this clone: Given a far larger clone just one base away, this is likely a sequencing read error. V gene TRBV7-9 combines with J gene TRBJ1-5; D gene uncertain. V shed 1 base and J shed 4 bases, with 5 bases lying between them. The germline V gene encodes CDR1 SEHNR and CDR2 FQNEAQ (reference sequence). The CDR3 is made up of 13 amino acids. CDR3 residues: CASSLGWNQPQHF. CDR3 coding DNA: TGTGCCAGCAGCTTAGGTTGGAATCAGCCCCAGCATTTT.

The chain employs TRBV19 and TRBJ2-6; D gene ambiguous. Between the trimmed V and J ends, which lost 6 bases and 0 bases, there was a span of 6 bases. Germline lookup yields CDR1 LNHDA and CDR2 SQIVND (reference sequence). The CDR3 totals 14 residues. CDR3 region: CASSHSSGANVLTF. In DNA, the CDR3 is TGTGCCAGTAGCCACAGCTCTGGGGCCAACGTCCTGACTTTC.

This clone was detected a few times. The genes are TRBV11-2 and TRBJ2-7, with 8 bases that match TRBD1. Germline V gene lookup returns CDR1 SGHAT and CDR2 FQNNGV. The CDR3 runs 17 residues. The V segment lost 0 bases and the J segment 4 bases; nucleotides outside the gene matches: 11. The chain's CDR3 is CASSLDLSPGGVYEQYF. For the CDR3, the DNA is TGTGCCAGCAGCTTAGATCTAAGTCCAGGGGGCGTATACGAGCAGTACTTC.

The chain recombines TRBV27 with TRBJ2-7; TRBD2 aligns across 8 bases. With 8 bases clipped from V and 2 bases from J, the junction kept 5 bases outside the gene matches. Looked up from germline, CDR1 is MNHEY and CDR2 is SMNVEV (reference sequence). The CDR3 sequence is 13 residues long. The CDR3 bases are TGTGCCAGCGCTAGCGGGTACGCCTACGAGCAGTACTTC. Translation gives CASASGYAYEQYF.